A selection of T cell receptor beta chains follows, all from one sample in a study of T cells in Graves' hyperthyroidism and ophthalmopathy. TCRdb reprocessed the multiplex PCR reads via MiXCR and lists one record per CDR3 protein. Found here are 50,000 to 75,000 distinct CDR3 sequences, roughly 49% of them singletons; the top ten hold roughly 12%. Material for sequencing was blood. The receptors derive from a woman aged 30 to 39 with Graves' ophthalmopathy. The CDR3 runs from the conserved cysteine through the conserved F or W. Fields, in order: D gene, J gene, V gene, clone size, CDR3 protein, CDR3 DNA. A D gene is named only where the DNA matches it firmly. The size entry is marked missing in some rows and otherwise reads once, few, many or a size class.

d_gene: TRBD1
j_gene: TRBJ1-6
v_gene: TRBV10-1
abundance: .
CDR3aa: CASKPGQTPINSPLHF
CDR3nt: TGCGCCAGCAAACCGGGACAGACGCCTATCAATTCACCCCTCCACTTT

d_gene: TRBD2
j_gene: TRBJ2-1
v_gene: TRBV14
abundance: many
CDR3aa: CASSQEGLAGYNEQFF
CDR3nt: TGTGCCAGCAGCCAAGAGGGACTAGCGGGATACAATGAGCAGTTCTTC

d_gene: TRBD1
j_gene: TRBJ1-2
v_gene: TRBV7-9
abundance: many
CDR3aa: CASSPGTGRNDGYTF
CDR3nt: TGTGCCAGCAGCCCCGGGACAGGGCGGAACGATGGCTACACCTTC

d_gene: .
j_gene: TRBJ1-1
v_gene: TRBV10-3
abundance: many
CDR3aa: CAISGGRSSTEAFF
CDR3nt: TGTGCCATCAGTGGGGGAAGGTCGAGCACTGAAGCTTTCTTT

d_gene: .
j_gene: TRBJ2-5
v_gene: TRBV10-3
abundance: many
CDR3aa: CAISESGPLRYF
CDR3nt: TGTGCCATCAGTGAGTCCGGCCCGCTACGGTACTTC

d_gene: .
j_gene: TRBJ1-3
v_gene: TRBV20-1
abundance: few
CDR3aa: CSARERGLRGNTIYF
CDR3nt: TGCAGTGCTAGAGAGCGGGGGCTGAGGGGAAACACCATATATTTT

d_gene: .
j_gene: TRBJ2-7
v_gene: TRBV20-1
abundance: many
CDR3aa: CSARSGGTHPKEQYF
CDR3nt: TGCAGTGCTAGATCGGGCGGGACCCACCCTAAGGAGCAGTACTTC

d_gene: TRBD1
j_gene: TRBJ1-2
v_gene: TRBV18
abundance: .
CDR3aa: CASSRQTGNYGYTF
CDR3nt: TGTGCCAGCTCACGCCAGACAGGGAACTATGGCTACACCTTC

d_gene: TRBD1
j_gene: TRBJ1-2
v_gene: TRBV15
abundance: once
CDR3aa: CATSRMTGNYGYTF
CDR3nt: TGTGCCACCAGCAGAATGACAGGGAACTATGGCTACACCTTC

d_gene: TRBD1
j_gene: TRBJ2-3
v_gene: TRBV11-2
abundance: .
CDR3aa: CASSSDRDQTQYF
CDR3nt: TGTGCCAGCAGCTCAGACAGGGACCAGACGCAGTATTTT

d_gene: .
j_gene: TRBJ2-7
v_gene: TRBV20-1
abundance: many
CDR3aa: CSARELIGDFPGEQYF
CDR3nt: TGCAGTGCTAGAGAATTAATCGGTGACTTCCCGGGGGAGCAGTACTTC

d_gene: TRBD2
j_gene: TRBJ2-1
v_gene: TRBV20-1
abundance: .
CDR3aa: CSARDPGRAYYNEQFF
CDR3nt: TGCAGTGCTAGAGACCCCGGGAGGGCCTACTACAATGAGCAGTTCTTC

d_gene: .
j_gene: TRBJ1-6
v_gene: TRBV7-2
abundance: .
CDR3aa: CASSFGTNSYNSPLHF
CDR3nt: TGTGCCAGCAGCTTTGGGACGAACTCCTATAATTCACCCCTCCACTTT

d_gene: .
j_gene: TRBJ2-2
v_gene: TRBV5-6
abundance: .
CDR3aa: CASSPGELFF
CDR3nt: TGTGCCAGCAGCCCCGGGGAGCTGTTTTTT

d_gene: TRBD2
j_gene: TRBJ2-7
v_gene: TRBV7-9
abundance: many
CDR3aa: CASSPWARRERYEQYF
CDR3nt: TGTGCCAGCAGCCCGTGGGCTCGGCGGGAGCGCTACGAGCAGTACTTC

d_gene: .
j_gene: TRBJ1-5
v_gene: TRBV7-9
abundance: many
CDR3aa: CASSPAGPGVQHF
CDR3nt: TGTGCCAGCAGCCCCGCCGGTCCCGGGGTCCAGCATTTT

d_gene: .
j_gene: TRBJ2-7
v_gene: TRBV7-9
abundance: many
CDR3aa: CASSLQGGRYEQYF
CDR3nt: TGTGCCAGCAGTCTCCAGGGGGGAAGGTACGAGCAGTACTTC

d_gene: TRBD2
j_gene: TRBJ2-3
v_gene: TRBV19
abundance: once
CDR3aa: CASSVGTSGNTDTQYF
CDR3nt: TGTGCCAGTAGTGTCGGGACTAGCGGGAACACAGATACGCAGTATTTT

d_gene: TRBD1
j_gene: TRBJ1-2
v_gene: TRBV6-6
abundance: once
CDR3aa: CASTGVSYGYTF
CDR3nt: TGTGCCTCAACAGGGGTTAGCTATGGCTACACCTTC

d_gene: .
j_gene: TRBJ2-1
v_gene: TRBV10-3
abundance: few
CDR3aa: CAISTGSDNEQFF
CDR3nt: TGTGCCATCAGTACAGGGTCCGACAATGAGCAGTTCTTC

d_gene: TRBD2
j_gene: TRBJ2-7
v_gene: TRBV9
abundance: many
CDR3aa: CASSVEAGAYEQYF
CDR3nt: TGTGCCAGCAGCGTAGAAGCGGGAGCCTACGAGCAGTACTTC

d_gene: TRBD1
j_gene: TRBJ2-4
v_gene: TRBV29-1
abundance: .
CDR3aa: CSVVDRGVKNIQYF
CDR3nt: TGCAGCGTTGTCGACAGGGGAGTTAAAAACATTCAGTACTTC

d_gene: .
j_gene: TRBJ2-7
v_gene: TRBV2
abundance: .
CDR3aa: CASRPGEQYF
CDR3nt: TGTGCCAGCAGGCCCGGAGAGCAGTATTTC

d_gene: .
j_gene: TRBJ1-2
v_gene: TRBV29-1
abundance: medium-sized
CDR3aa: CSVGGDARRGYTF
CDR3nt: TGCAGCGTTGGAGGGGACGCCCGAAGGGGCTACACCTTC

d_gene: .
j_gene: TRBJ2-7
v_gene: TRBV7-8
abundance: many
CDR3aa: CASSLRRERNYEQYF
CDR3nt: TGTGCCAGCAGCTTAAGACGGGAGCGGAACTACGAGCAGTACTTC

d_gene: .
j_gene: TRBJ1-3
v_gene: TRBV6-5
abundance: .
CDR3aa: CASRPLFGGGSGNTICF
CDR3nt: .

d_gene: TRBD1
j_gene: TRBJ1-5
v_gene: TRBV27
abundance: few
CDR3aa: CASSLRQGLFQPQHF
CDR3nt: TGTGCCAGCAGCCTTAGACAGGGATTATTTCAGCCCCAGCATTTT

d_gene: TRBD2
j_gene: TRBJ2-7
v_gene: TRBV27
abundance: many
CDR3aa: CASSPAGTSGRVDEQYF
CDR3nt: TGTGCCAGCAGTCCCGCCGGGACTAGCGGGAGGGTAGACGAGCAGTACTTC

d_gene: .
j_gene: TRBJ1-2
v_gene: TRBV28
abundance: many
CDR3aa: CASSPGLNYGYTF
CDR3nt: TGTGCCAGCAGCCCGGGGCTTAACTATGGCTACACCTTC

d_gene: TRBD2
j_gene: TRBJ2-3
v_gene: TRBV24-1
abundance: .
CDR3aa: CATSDMKGSGGNTQYF
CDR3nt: TGTGCCACCAGTGATATGAAGGGGTCGGGGGGTAATACGCAGTATTTT

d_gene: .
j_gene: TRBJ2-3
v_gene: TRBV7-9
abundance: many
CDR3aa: CASGTLTDTQYF
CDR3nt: TGTGCCAGCGGGACCCTCACAGATACGCAGTATTTT

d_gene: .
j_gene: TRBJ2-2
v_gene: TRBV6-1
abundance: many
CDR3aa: CASSVGPSDTGELFF
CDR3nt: TGTGCCAGCAGTGTGGGCCCCTCGGACACCGGGGAGCTGTTTTTT

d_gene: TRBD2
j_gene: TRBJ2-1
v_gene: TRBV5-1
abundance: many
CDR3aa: CASSLVVTASGDNEQFF
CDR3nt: TGCGCCAGCAGCTTGGTAGTTACGGCTAGCGGGGACAATGAGCAGTTCTTC

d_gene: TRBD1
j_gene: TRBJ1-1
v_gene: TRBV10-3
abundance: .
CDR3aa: CAISLCSGSQGAGTEAFF
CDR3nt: TGTGCCATCAGTTTATGCTCCGGTAGCCAGGGGGCTGGAACTGAAGCTTTCTTT

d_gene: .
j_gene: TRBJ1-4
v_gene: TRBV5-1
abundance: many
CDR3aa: CASSPTAATNEKLFF
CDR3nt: TGCGCCAGCAGCCCGACAGCTGCAACTAATGAAAAACTGTTTTTT

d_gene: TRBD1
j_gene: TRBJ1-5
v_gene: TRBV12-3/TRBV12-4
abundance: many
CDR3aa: CASRRQGGQPQHF
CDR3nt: TGTGCCAGCAGGCGACAGGGTGGTCAGCCCCAGCATTTT

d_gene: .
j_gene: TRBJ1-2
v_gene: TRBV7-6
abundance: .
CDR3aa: CASSYRDIAYGYTF
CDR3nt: TGTGCCAGCAGTTACAGGGACATAGCCTATGGCTACACCTTC

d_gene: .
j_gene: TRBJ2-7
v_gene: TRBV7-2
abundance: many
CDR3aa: CASSPTRGSYEQYF
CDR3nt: TGTGCCAGCAGCCCGACTCGGGGGTCCTACGAGCAGTACTTC

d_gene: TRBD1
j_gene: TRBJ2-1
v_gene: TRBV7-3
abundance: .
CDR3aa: CASSVPPGQGAVNNEQFF
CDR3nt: TGTGCCAGCAGCGTACCACCGGGACAGGGGGCGGTAAACAATGAGCAGTTCTTC

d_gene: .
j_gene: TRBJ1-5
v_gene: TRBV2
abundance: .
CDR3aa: CASSDGGAGMGQPQHF
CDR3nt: TGTGCCAGCAGTGATGGAGGGGCGGGTATGGGGCAGCCCCAGCATTTT

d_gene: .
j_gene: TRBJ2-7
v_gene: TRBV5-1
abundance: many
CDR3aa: CASSLEPYEQCF
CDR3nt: TGCGCCAGCAGCCTGGAACCTTACGAGCAGTGCTTC

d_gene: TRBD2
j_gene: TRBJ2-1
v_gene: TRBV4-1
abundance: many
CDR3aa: CASSQETLAGRGEQFF
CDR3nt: TGCGCCAGCAGCCAAGAAACACTAGCGGGACGGGGTGAGCAGTTCTTC

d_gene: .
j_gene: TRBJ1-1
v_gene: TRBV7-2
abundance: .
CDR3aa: CASSLSGIAAEAFF
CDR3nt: TGTGCCAGCAGCTTATCGGGGATTGCCGCTGAAGCTTTCTTT

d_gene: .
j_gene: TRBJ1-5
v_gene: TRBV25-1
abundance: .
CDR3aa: CASSARDPGTTTKPQHF
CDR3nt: TGTGCCAGCAGTGCTAGAGATCCGGGGACTACGACTAAGCCCCAGCATTTT

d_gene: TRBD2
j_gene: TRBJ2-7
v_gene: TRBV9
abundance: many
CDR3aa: CASSQLGGNEQYF
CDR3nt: TGTGCCAGCAGCCAGCTCGGGGGGAACGAGCAGTACTTC

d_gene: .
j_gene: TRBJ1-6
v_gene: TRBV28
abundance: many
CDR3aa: CASTPRRFSPLHF
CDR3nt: TGTGCCAGCACCCCACGGAGGTTTTCACCCCTCCACTTT

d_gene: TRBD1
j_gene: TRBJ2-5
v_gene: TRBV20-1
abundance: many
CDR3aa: CSAPQGLRGTQYF
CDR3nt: TGCAGTGCTCCACAGGGGTTACGGGGGACCCAGTACTTC

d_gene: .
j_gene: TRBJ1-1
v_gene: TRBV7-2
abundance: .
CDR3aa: CASSFGGGGEAFF
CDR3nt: TGTGCCAGCAGCTTCGGCGGGGGCGGGGAAGCTTTCTTT

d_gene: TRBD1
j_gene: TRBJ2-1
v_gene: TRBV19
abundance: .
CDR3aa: CASSILHRDRGSGEQFF
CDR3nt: TGTGCCAGTAGTATCCTACACCGGGACAGGGGGAGCGGTGAGCAATTCTTC

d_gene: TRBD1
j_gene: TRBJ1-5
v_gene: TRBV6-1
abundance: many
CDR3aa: CASRTGSQPQHF
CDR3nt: TGTGCCAGCCGGACAGGATCTCAGCCCCAGCATTTT

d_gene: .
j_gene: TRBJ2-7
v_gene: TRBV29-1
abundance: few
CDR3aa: CSVEQSGGYSAYERYF
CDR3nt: TGCAGCGTTGAACAATCTGGCGGGTATAGCGCCTACGAGCGGTACTTC

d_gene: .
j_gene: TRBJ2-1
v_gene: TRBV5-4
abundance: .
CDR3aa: CASGGTYNEQFF
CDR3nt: TGTGCCAGCGGGGGGACCTACAATGAGCAGTTCTTC

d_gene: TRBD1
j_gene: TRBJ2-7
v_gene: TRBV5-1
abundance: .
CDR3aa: CASSLGGTGDGEQYF
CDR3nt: TGCGCCAGCAGCTTGGGCGGGACAGGGGATGGCGAGCAGTACTTC

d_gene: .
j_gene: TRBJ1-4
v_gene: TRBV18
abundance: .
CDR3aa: CASSPPVGGVGEKLFF
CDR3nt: TGTGCCAGCTCACCACCCGTCGGAGGGGTGGGCGAAAAACTGTTTTTT